These 28 T cell receptor beta chains were all obtained from the same sample, sequenced in a study of T cells in women clearing cervical HPV infection. TCRdb keeps only in-frame clones here, not all; method: immunoSEQ multiplex PCR. The table counts more than 20,000 clones; 4% to 6% lies in the top ten. The sample taken for sequencing was blood buffy coat. The source of these receptors is a woman aged 18 to 75 with a cervical HPV16 infection that either progressed to CIN3+ or cleared (not recorded which).

Regarding this clone: The read terminates 3 residues ahead of where the CDR3 ends, so the germline J gene completes it. The J gene is TRBJ1-1, the V gene TRBV30; D not certain. CDR3 length: 11 amino acids. Trimming cost V 7 bases and J 1 base, with 7 bases left between them. Germline values: CDR1 GTSNPN, CDR2 SVGIG (reference sequence). This CDR3 reads CAFERNTEAFF. CDR3 DNA (partial): TGTGCCTTCGAGCGGAACACTGAA.

Notes on this clone: The read ends 3 residues shy of where the CDR3 ends; the end is completed using the germline J gene. This rearrangement joins TRBV7-9 to TRBJ2-7, with 10 bases aligning to TRBD2. With 5 bases clipped from V and 3 bases from J, the junction kept 7 bases outside the gene matches. This CDR3 has 15 amino acids. In germline, CDR1 is SEHNR, CDR2 FQNEAQ (reference sequence). The part of the CDR3 DNA that was read is TGTGCCAGCAGCCCGACTAGCGGGCCTTACTACGAG. This sequence encodes CASSPTSGPYYE. Given in full, the CDR3 is CASSPTSGPYYEQYF.

Concerning this clone: The read ends 3 residues early relative to the CDR3; the germline J gene fills the gap. The rearrangement links TRBV11-2 to TRBJ2-3; no definite D call. The germline V gene has CDR1 SGHAT and CDR2 FQNNGV. The CDR3 extends over 13 amino acids. The sequenced CDR3 bases are TGTGCCAGCAGCTTAGCCAGTAAAGAGACG. Protein sequence: CASSLASKET. The entire CDR3 reads CASSLASKETQYF.

For this clone: The read gets to within 3 residues of the CDR3 end, and the germline J gene fills in the rest. The chain has TRBV5-1 and TRBJ1-2; the D gene is possibly TRBD1 (6 bases). There are 18 residues in the CDR3. Germline V lookup: CDR1 SGHRS, CDR2 YFSETQ. The ends were cut back, 4 bases at V and 0 bases at J, with 22 bases in the middle. The CDR3 here is CASSRGGFSSRPNYGYTF. The CDR3 bases that were read are TGCGCCAGCAGCAGGGGGGGATTTTCCTCTCGACCTAACTATGGC.

On this clone: The CDR3 goes on 3 residues after the read ends, and that part is filled in from the germline J gene. V is TRBV18 and J is TRBJ1-4; D is ambiguous. From germline, CDR1 is KGHSH and CDR2 LQKENI. This CDR3 contains 15 residues. The CDR3 loop is CASSKSERNNSPLFF. Incomplete CDR3 DNA: TGTGCCAGCTCCAAGTCGGAGCGAAATAATTCACCA.

A word on this clone: The read gets to within 3 residues of the CDR3 end, and the germline J gene fills in the rest. The rearrangement links TRBV11-2 to TRBJ2-7; 8 bases align to TRBD2. From germline, CDR1 is SGHAT and CDR2 FQNNGV. The V gene end was trimmed by 6 bases and the J gene end by 6 bases; junction bases not matched to a gene: 13. The CDR3 is made up of 15 amino acids. CDR3 bases read: TGTGCCAGCAGTTCTCTAGGCGGGACTAGTGGCGAG. Its protein is CASSSLGGTSGE. The whole CDR3 protein reads CASSSLGGTSGEQYF.

A word on this clone: The read ends 3 residues shy of where the CDR3 ends; the end is completed using the germline J gene. The chain couples TRBV5-1 to TRBJ2-3, with D uncertain. Per germline, CDR1 SGHRS and CDR2 YFSETQ. Trimming took off 0 bases at V and 0 bases at J, with 8 bases between the two ends. CDR3 length equals 15 residues. The CDR3: CASSLDSRSTDTQYF. The covered CDR3 bases are TGCGCCAGCAGCTTGGACAGTCGAAGCACAGATACG.

To note about this clone: An end of the junction does not agree with germline; a read error may underlie this. The DNA ends 3 residues before the CDR3 does, and the rest of the CDR3 is filled in from the germline J gene. V gene TRBV7-9 combines with J gene TRBJ2-2; D gene unclear. Germline assignment: CDR1 SEHNR and CDR2 FQNEAQ (reference sequence). The CDR3 is 14 residues long. The CDR3 DNA, read in part, is TGTGCCAGCAGCTTAGCAGCGAATACCGGGGAG. This encodes CASSLAANTGE. The whole CDR3 sequence reads CASSLAANTGELFF.

Comment on this clone: The CDR3 end falls 3 residues outside the read, so it is completed with the germline J gene. The chain couples TRBV5-1 to TRBJ1-4; TRBD1 matches at 7 bases. The CDR3 length is 14 residues. Germline V CDR1 and CDR2: SGHRS, YFSETQ. V was pared by 4 bases and J by 4 bases, with 4 bases of the junction left unmatched. CDR3 amino acids: CASSLGTVNEKLFF. The DNA read from the CDR3 is TGCGCCAGCAGCCTAGGGACAGTTAATGAAAAA.

In the case of this clone: The read ends 3 residues early relative to the CDR3; the germline J gene fills the gap. The chain links TRBV19 to TRBJ1-2; a possible D gene is TRBD1 (6 bases). CDR1 LNHDA and CDR2 SQIVND come from the germline V gene (reference sequence). This CDR3 spans 18 amino acids. Incomplete CDR3 DNA: TGTGCCAGTAGTATAGATGGCAGGGGACGGGGCTCCTACAATGAC. Its protein product is CASSIDGRGRGSYND. The entire CDR3 protein is CASSIDGRGRGSYNDYTF.

Points on this clone: The read terminates 3 residues ahead of where the CDR3 ends, so the germline J gene completes it. The chain combines TRBV7-9 with TRBJ2-7; TRBD2 matches at 8 bases. With V trimmed by 3 bases and J by 5 bases, 3 bases remained unmatched. The length of the CDR3 is 13 residues. The germline CDR1 and CDR2 sequences are SEHNR and FQNEAQ (reference sequence). The CDR3 spells CASSFASGHEQYF. Incomplete CDR3 DNA: TGTGCCAGCAGCTTCGCTAGCGGGCACGAG.

Regarding this clone: The read terminates 3 residues ahead of where the CDR3 ends, so the germline J gene completes it. V gene TRBV20-1 combines with J gene TRBJ2-5; D is perhaps TRBD2 (5 bases). CDR1 is DFQATT, CDR2 SNEGSKA, per germline (reference sequence). V was trimmed by 1 base and J by 7 bases, leaving 13 bases between them. The CDR3 covers 13 residues. The part of the CDR3 DNA that was read is TGCAGTGCTAGAGGGTACAGCGGTCGGACC. Translated: CSARGYSGRT. In full, the CDR3 is CSARGYSGRTQYF.

On this clone: The read ends 3 residues before the CDR3 terminus; that terminus is restored from the germline J gene. V and J are TRBV19 and TRBJ1-5; a possible D gene is TRBD1 (6 bases). Germline values: CDR1 LNHDA, CDR2 SQIVND (reference sequence). V lost 3 bases and J 2 bases, leaving 17 bases between the germline ends. The CDR3 consists of 17 residues. Partial CDR3 DNA: TGTGCCAGTAGTATTCGGGGGGCGGTCATCGGCAATCAGCCC. Translating it yields CASSIRGAVIGNQP. In full, the CDR3 is CASSIRGAVIGNQPQHF.

Comment on this clone: With the read ending 3 residues before the CDR3 end, the germline J gene is used to fill in that end. The chain has TRBV11-2 and TRBJ2-7, with D perhaps TRBD1 (5 bases). The ends were cut back, 5 bases at V and 3 bases at J, with 11 bases in the middle. CDR1 is SGHAT, CDR2 FQNNGV, per germline. The CDR3 is made up of 13 amino acids. The CDR3 sequence: CASSSTGYYEQYF. CDR3 DNA, as far as it was read: TGTGCCAGCAGCAGTACAGGATACTACGAG.

A word on this clone: The read ends 3 residues shy of where the CDR3 ends; the end is completed using the germline J gene. The chain employs TRBV20-1 and TRBJ2-3, with D tentatively TRBD2 (5 bases). Germline V gives CDR1 DFQATT, CDR2 SNEGSKA (reference sequence). This CDR3 comprises 14 residues. V was trimmed by 3 bases and J by 3 bases, leaving 13 bases between them. The CDR3 protein is CSASLEAVTDTQYF. Partial CDR3 DNA: TGCAGTGCTAGTTTAGAAGCGGTGACAGATACG.

Note on this clone: The CDR3 end lies 3 residues beyond the end of the read and is filled in from the germline J gene. The rearrangement uses TRBV6-1 and TRBJ1-3, with 11 positions matching TRBD1. V lost 2 bases to trimming and J lost 2 bases; unmatched junction nucleotides: 2. The length of the CDR3 is 16 residues. Germline CDR1 is MNHNS and CDR2 is SASEGT. The CDR3 bases that were read are TGTGCCAGCAGTGAATTGGGACAGGGGGCTGGAAACACC. It is translated as CASSELGQGAGNT. The whole CDR3 protein is CASSELGQGAGNTIYF.

Points on this clone: The CDR3 end falls 3 residues outside the read, so it is completed with the germline J gene. The chain joins TRBV5-1 to TRBJ2-1, with 11 bases fitting TRBD2. The CDR3 extends over 15 amino acids. Germline values: CDR1 SGHRS, CDR2 YFSETQ. The V gene end was trimmed by 3 bases and the J gene end by 5 bases; junction bases not matched to a gene: 4. The DNA read from the CDR3 is TGCGCCAGCAGCTGGTCGACTAGCGGGAACAATGAG. Translation gives CASSWSTSGNNE. The CDR3 in its entirety is CASSWSTSGNNEQFF.

A note on this clone: The sequence runs out 3 residues before the end of the CDR3; the remainder is reconstructed from the germline J gene. Other DNA sequences within the sample encode an identical CDR3. The J gene is TRBJ1-2, the V gene TRBV7-8, with 7 bases fitting TRBD1. The CDR3 covers 15 residues. CDR1 and CDR2 from the germline V gene are SGHVS and FQNEAQ. Unmatched junction bases numbered 11, after V lost 5 bases and J lost 5 bases. The CDR3 protein is CASSLGAGQSYGYTF. The part of the CDR3 DNA that was read is TGTGCCAGCAGCCTTGGGGCGGGACAGAGTTATGGC.

On this clone itself: From the germline J gene comes the end of the CDR3, since the read stops 3 residues before it. V usage is TRBV18 and J usage is TRBJ1-2, with 9 bases matching TRBD1. The CDR3 is 18 residues long. From germline, CDR1 is KGHSH and CDR2 LQKENI. The J segment lost 1 base and the V segment lost 2 bases, leaving 11 bases of the junction unmatched. The CDR3 sequence is CASSPIFSDRGINYGYTF. The part of the CDR3 DNA that was read is TGTGCCAGCTCACCAATTTTTTCGGACAGGGGAATTAACTATGGC.

With respect to this clone: The sequence runs out 3 residues before the end of the CDR3; the remainder is reconstructed from the germline J gene. The rearrangement uses TRBV5-6 and TRBJ2-7; possible D gene TRBD1, 6 bases. Trimming shortened V by 2 bases and J by 2 bases, and 8 bases separated the two germline ends. Germline V lookup: CDR1 SGHDT, CDR2 YYEEEE. The CDR3 is made up of 13 amino acids. CDR3 sequence: CASSLQGPYEQYF. The part of the CDR3 DNA that was read is TGTGCCAGCAGCTTACAGGGTCCCTACGAG.

Worth noting for this clone: The read falls 3 residues short of the CDR3 end, and the missing part is taken from the germline J gene. V gene TRBV7-9 combines with J gene TRBJ2-5, with 8 bases matching TRBD1. V was pared by 5 bases and J by 5 bases, with 10 bases of the junction left unmatched. Germline CDR1 and CDR2: SEHNR and FQNEAQ (reference sequence). The CDR3 spans 15 residues. CDR3: CASSLRGQAPETQYF. CDR3 DNA, as far as it was read: TGTGCCAGCAGCCTCCGGGGACAGGCCCCCGAGACC.

In regard to this clone: The sequenced fragment ends 3 residues before the CDR3 boundary, so the rest is inferred from the germline J gene. The genes are TRBV2 and TRBJ2-3; maybe TRBD1 (7 bases). The CDR3 sequence is 15 residues long. Germline CDR1 SNHLY, CDR2 FYNNEI. The CDR3 protein is CASSEEGAGNQPQYF. The CDR3 bases that were read are TGTGCCAGCAGTGAGGAGGGGGCGGGCAATCAGCCG.

About this clone itself: Read coverage stops 3 residues before the CDR3 terminus; the germline J gene supplies the remainder. V gene TRBV29-1 combines with J gene TRBJ1-3; 9 bases align to TRBD1. This CDR3 region has 13 residues. Germline-derived CDR1 and CDR2 are SQVTM and ANQGSEA. Germline trimming cut 6 bases from V and 1 base from J; bases unmatched to any gene: 1. This CDR3 is CSVGTGSGNTIYF. The CDR3 bases that were read are TGCAGCGTGGGGACAGGGTCTGGAAACACC.

Comments on this clone: The read terminates 3 residues ahead of where the CDR3 ends, so the germline J gene completes it. The chain combines TRBV10-3 with TRBJ1-5, with no clear D. The CDR3 has 14 amino acids. The germline V and J ends were trimmed by 3 bases and 3 bases, with 9 bases remaining between them. Germline V CDR1 and CDR2: ENHRY, SYGVKD. CDR3 sequence reads: CAISESQYNQPQHF. The CDR3 DNA, read in part, is TGTGCCATCAGTGAAAGTCAGTACAATCAGCCC.

Details on this clone: Sequencing ends 3 residues short of the CDR3 end; the germline J gene provides the rest. The chain couples TRBV5-6 to TRBJ1-1, with 11 bases fitting TRBD1. There are 13 residues in the CDR3. CDR1 and CDR2 (germline): SGHDT, YYEEEE. V trimming: 3 bases; J trimming: 5 bases; junction bases outside the gene matches: 0. The CDR3: CASSWDRGTEAFF. The DNA read from the CDR3 is TGTGCCAGCAGCTGGGACAGGGGGACTGAA. Combining the CDR3 with reference TRBV5-6 and TRBJ1-1 gives the whole variable domain DAGVTQSPTHLIKTRGQQVTLRCSPKSGHDTVSWYQQALGQGPQFIFQYYEEEERQRGNFPDRFSGHQFPNYSSELNVNALLLGDSALYLCASSWDRGTEAFFGQGTRLTVV.

On this clone: The read is 3 residues too short to cover the CDR3 end, so that end is filled in from the germline J gene. The rearrangement uses TRBV20-1 and TRBJ2-3, with 10 bases aligning to TRBD1. CDR3 size: 13 residues. Germline V lookup: CDR1 DFQATT, CDR2 SNEGSKA (reference sequence). This CDR3 is CSAVGQGNQPQYF. The part of the CDR3 DNA that was read is TGCAGTGCTGTGGGACAGGGGAATCAGCCG.

Worth noting for this clone: The read halts 3 residues ahead of the CDR3 end, with the missing end drawn from the germline J gene. The chain employs TRBV7-9 and TRBJ1-2; D perhaps matches TRBD1 (5 bases). The V end was cut by 1 base, the J end by 1 base, with 7 bases between. Germline CDR1 SEHNR, CDR2 FQNEAQ (reference sequence). This CDR3 contains 14 residues. CDR3 DNA (partial): TGTGCCAGCAGCTTAGGGGGACTTAACTATGGC. Amino acid sequence: CASSLGGLNYG. The whole CDR3 protein reads CASSLGGLNYGYTF.

Of note for this clone: Read coverage stops 3 residues before the CDR3 terminus; the germline J gene supplies the remainder. The V and J genes are TRBV18 and TRBJ2-2, with 12 bases aligning to TRBD1. V shed 8 bases and J 4 bases; nucleotides not matched to a gene: 2. Germline values: CDR1 KGHSH, CDR2 LQKENI. This CDR3 is 14 amino acids long. The DNA read from the CDR3 is TGTGCCAGCGCGGGACAGGGGGCCACCGGGGAG. Its translation is CASAGQGATGE. The complete CDR3 protein is CASAGQGATGELFF. The full variable domain, with the rest looked up from reference TRBV18 and TRBJ2-2, is NAGVMQNPRHLVRRRGQEARLRCSPMKGHSHVYWYRQLPEEGLKFMVYLQKENIIDESGMPKERFSAEFPKEGPSILRIQQVVRGDSAAYFCASAGQGATGELFFGEGSRLTVL.